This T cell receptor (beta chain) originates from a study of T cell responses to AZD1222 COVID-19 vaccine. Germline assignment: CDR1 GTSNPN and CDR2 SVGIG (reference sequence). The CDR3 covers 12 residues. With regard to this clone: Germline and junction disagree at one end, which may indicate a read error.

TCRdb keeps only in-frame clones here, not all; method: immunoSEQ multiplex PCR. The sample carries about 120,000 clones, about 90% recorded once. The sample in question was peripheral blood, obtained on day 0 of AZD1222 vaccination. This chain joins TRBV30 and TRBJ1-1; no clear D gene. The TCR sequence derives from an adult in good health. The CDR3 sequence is CAWSVPGTGAFF. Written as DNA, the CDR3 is TGTGCCTGGAGTGTACCGGGAACTGGAGCTTTCTTT.